Listed below are T cell receptor beta chains from one sample, sequenced in a study of blood T cell repertoires in COVID-19. Sequencing was performed with immunoSEQ multiplex PCR; in TCRdb, only in-frame clones are kept and a portion is missing. Here the sample spans more than 250,000 clones, approximately 87% being singletons. The sample consisted of PBMCs or T cells enriched from blood (not recorded which). The origin of the receptors is a young woman who had recovered from COVID-19. The CDR3 runs from the conserved cysteine through the conserved F or W. Fields, in order: V gene, D gene, J gene, clone size, CDR3 DNA, CDR3 protein. A D gene is named only where the DNA matches it firmly. Only some rows state a clone size, as once, few, many or a class for expanded clones.

TRBV5-1,-,TRBJ1-5,once,TGCGCCAGCAGCGTGGAGGACAGCGTAAATCAGCCCCAGCATTTT,CASSVEDSVNQPQHF
TRBV20-1,TRBD2,TRBJ2-7,-,TGCAGTGCTAGTGAGCGGGGGCCCTCCTACGAGCAGTACTTC,CSASERGPSYEQYF
TRBV12-3/TRBV12-4,-,TRBJ1-1,-,TGTGCCAGCAGCTCGGGACTTCACACTGAAGCTTTCTTT,CASSSGLHTEAFF
TRBV6-1,-,TRBJ1-2,once,TGTGCCAGCAGTGAACTTTGGGGCTCATCAAGCGGCTACACCTTC,CASSELWGSSSGYTF
TRBV5-1,-,TRBJ1-2,-,TGCGCCAGCAGCCCGCGCCGGGCAGGGGAAGGCTACACCTTC,CASSPRRAGEGYTF
TRBV9,-,TRBJ1-3,-,TGTGCCAGCAGCCATAACCAGGGGTGGGGAAACACCATATATTTT,CASSHNQGWGNTIYF
TRBV5-1,-,TRBJ1-1,-,TGCGCCAGCAGCAGGGGGATCGAAGGGGACACTGAAGCTTTCTTT,CASSRGIEGDTEAFF
TRBV3-1/TRBV3-2,-,TRBJ1-4,-,TGTGCCAGCAGCCAGGCGGGGGCAGGAACTAATGAAAAACTGTTTTTT,CASSQAGAGTNEKLFF
TRBV18,-,TRBJ1-5,-,TGTGCCAGCTCACCGGCCGAAAATCAGCCCCAGCATTTT,CASSPAENQPQHF
TRBV27,-,TRBJ1-1,-,TGTGCCAGCGGTTACAGTTACACTGAAGCTTTCTTT,CASGYSYTEAFF
TRBV6-5,-,TRBJ2-2,-,TGTGCCAGCAGGCACTCCCAGACCCGGGACGGGGAGCTGTTTTTT,CASRHSQTRDGELFF
TRBV4-1,-,TRBJ2-1,-,TGCGCCAGCAGCCACGTCGGGGTGCGGGGGCCCTACAATGAGCAGTTCTTC,CASSHVGVRGPYNEQFF
TRBV18,-,TRBJ1-1,-,TGTGCCAGCTCACCGGGGGGGTTATTGGGGAACACTGAAGCTTTCTTT,CASSPGGLLGNTEAFF
TRBV2,-,TRBJ2-3,-,TGTGCCAGCAGTGATGGGGGGGGGCAAACGAATACGCAGTATTTT,CASSDGGGQTNTQYF
TRBV29-1,TRBD2,TRBJ2-7,once,TGCAGCGGGACTAGCGGGGAGTACGAGCAGTACTTC,CSGTSGEYEQYF
TRBV27,TRBD1,TRBJ1-5,-,TGTGCCAGCAGTTTAGGAGGGGGCGGTCAGCCCCAGCATTTT,CASSLGGGGQPQHF
TRBV10-3,TRBD1,TRBJ1-2,once,TGTGCCATCAGTGGGGGCGGGACAGCTAACTATGGCTACACCTTC,CAISGGGTANYGYTF
TRBV6-5,TRBD1,TRBJ1-1,-,TGTGCCAGCAGTTCCCGACAGGGGGTCTCTGAAGCTTTCTTT,CASSSRQGVSEAFF
TRBV3-1/TRBV3-2,-,TRBJ2-5,-,TGTGCCAGCAGCCAATACGGAGAAGAGACCCAGTACTTC,CASSQYGEETQYF
TRBV14,TRBD1,TRBJ2-1,-,TGTGCCAGCAGCCTGGGACAGGGAAGGGAGTTCTTC,CASSLGQGREFF
TRBV19,TRBD2,TRBJ2-2,-,TGTGCCAGTAGTAACCTAGCGGGGGGTTCCGGGGAGCTGTTTTTT,CASSNLAGGSGELFF
TRBV14,-,TRBJ2-1,-,TGTGCCAGCAGCTGGTACGGACGGACAAACTACAATGAGCAGTTCTTC,CASSWYGRTNYNEQFF
TRBV30,TRBD2,TRBJ2-3,-,TGTGCCTGGAGTGGGGCTAGCGGGGGGGCCGTAGATACGCAGTATTTT,CAWSGASGGAVDTQYF
TRBV9,-,TRBJ1-1,-,TGTGCCAGCAGCCCTTACACGAACACTGAAGCTTTCTTT,CASSPYTNTEAFF